Listed below are T cell receptor beta chains from one sample, sequenced in a study of blood T cell repertoires in COVID-19. Produced via immunoSEQ multiplex PCR; TCRdb's table is partial and in-frame only. This sample has about 300,000 clones, with approximately 90% found just once. The specimen sequenced was PBMCs or T cells enriched from blood (not recorded which). These receptors were taken from a woman aged 18-29 years who had recovered from COVID-19. The CDR3 runs from the conserved cysteine through the conserved F or W. The D gene is left open where the match is weak. Rows may omit the clone size; those that give it use once, few, many or a size class.

J gene: TRBJ2-1; V gene: TRBV7-3; D gene: TRBD2; clone size: -; CDR3 DNA: TGTGCCAGCAGCCCACGGGGGGGCTCCTACAATGAGCAGTTCTTC; CDR3 protein: CASSPRGGSYNEQFF
J gene: TRBJ2-7; V gene: TRBV28; D gene: TRBD1; clone size: -; CDR3 DNA: TGTGCCAGCAGGGGCGGAGGGACAGGGTTATCCGAGCAGTACTTC; CDR3 protein: CASRGGGTGLSEQYF
J gene: TRBJ2-3; V gene: TRBV19; D gene: -; clone size: -; CDR3 DNA: TGTGCCAGTAGTATTGGACGGCGGGGGCGGGGAGATACGCAGTATTTT; CDR3 protein: CASSIGRRGRGDTQYF
J gene: TRBJ2-7; V gene: TRBV30; D gene: TRBD1; clone size: -; CDR3 DNA: TGTGCCGGTAAGGGGACAGGGGCCTACGAGCAGTACTTC; CDR3 protein: CAGKGTGAYEQYF
J gene: TRBJ2-5; V gene: TRBV6-5; D gene: -; clone size: -; CDR3 DNA: TGTGCCAGCACTCTGGGAGGGGGAGTATGGGAGACCCAGTACTTC; CDR3 protein: CASTLGGGVWETQYF
J gene: TRBJ2-2; V gene: TRBV30; D gene: -; clone size: -; CDR3 DNA: TGTGCCATAACAGCGAACACCGGGGAGCTGTTTTTT; CDR3 protein: CAITANTGELFF
J gene: TRBJ1-2; V gene: TRBV5-1; D gene: -; clone size: once; CDR3 DNA: TGCGCCAGCAGCTTGGGAAGGGGGATAGCTAACTATGGCTACACCTTC; CDR3 protein: CASSLGRGIANYGYTF
J gene: TRBJ1-2; V gene: TRBV10-2; D gene: -; clone size: -; CDR3 DNA: TGCGCCAGCAGCGCTGACAGCGCTAACTATGGCTACACCTTC; CDR3 protein: CASSADSANYGYTF
J gene: TRBJ2-1; V gene: TRBV2; D gene: -; clone size: once; CDR3 DNA: TGTGCCTCCCAGCAGGGGTTTCAGAACAATGAGCAGTTCTTC; CDR3 protein: CASQQGFQNNEQFF
J gene: TRBJ1-6; V gene: TRBV4-1; D gene: TRBD1; clone size: -; CDR3 DNA: TGCGCCAGCAGCCGGGAACAGGGGGCCCTCCACTTT; CDR3 protein: CASSREQGALHF
J gene: TRBJ2-7; V gene: TRBV5-1; D gene: -; clone size: -; CDR3 DNA: TGCGCCAGCAGCTTGGACGACTACCCATCGGGCGAGCAGTACTTC; CDR3 protein: CASSLDDYPSGEQYF
J gene: TRBJ1-6; V gene: TRBV5-1; D gene: -; clone size: once; CDR3 DNA: TGCGCCAGCAGCTTGGGACAGAATTCACCCCTCCACTTT; CDR3 protein: CASSLGQNSPLHF
J gene: TRBJ2-1; V gene: TRBV3-1/TRBV3-2; D gene: -; clone size: -; CDR3 DNA: TGTGCCAGCAGCCAAGGTAGGCGACTATTACACAATGAGCAGTTCTTC; CDR3 protein: CASSQGRRLLHNEQFF
J gene: TRBJ2-6; V gene: TRBV27; D gene: -; clone size: once; CDR3 DNA: TGTGCCAGCCGATTGGGACTCTCTGGGGCCAACGTCCTGACTTTC; CDR3 protein: CASRLGLSGANVLTF
J gene: TRBJ1-5; V gene: TRBV6-1; D gene: TRBD1; clone size: -; CDR3 DNA: TGTGCCAGCAGTGGGGGGACAGGAGCGAGCAATCAGCCCCAGCATTTT; CDR3 protein: CASSGGTGASNQPQHF
J gene: TRBJ2-1; V gene: TRBV5-1; D gene: -; clone size: -; CDR3 DNA: TGCGCCAGCAGCTTGCGCGGAGACTCCTACAATGAGCAGTTCTTC; CDR3 protein: CASSLRGDSYNEQFF
J gene: TRBJ2-5; V gene: TRBV6-5; D gene: -; clone size: once; CDR3 DNA: TGTGCCAGCAGTAGGGGCCCCCAAGAGACCCAGTACTTC; CDR3 protein: CASSRGPQETQYF
J gene: TRBJ1-1; V gene: TRBV2; D gene: -; clone size: -; CDR3 DNA: TGTGCCAGCAGCAGGGGTTCCGTGACTGAAGCTTTCTTT; CDR3 protein: CASSRGSVTEAFF
J gene: TRBJ1-1; V gene: TRBV4-1; D gene: -; clone size: -; CDR3 DNA: TGCGCCAGCGGTCTCCCCCCGGGAGGGACTGAAGCTTTCTTT; CDR3 protein: CASGLPPGGTEAFF
J gene: TRBJ2-1; V gene: TRBV27; D gene: -; clone size: -; CDR3 DNA: TGTGCCAGCACTTCACTAGCTTCAACTTTTAAACGCATCTACAATGAGCAGTTCTTC; CDR3 protein: CASTSLASTFKRIYNEQFF
J gene: TRBJ2-2; V gene: TRBV5-1; D gene: TRBD2; clone size: -; CDR3 DNA: TGCGCCAGCAGCTTGGGCCTAGCGGGAGTCCCCGGGGAGCTGTTTTTT; CDR3 protein: CASSLGLAGVPGELFF
J gene: TRBJ1-2; V gene: TRBV5-4; D gene: TRBD1; clone size: -; CDR3 DNA: TGTGCCAGCAGCTTGGGCGCGGACAGGGTTGAAGGCTACACCTTC; CDR3 protein: CASSLGADRVEGYTF
J gene: TRBJ2-3; V gene: TRBV7-2; D gene: -; clone size: -; CDR3 DNA: TGTGCCAGCAGCTCGAGGAAGTCGGATACGCAGTATTTT; CDR3 protein: CASSSRKSDTQYF
J gene: TRBJ1-2; V gene: TRBV12-3/TRBV12-4; D gene: -; clone size: once; CDR3 DNA: TGTGCCAGCGCCTGGGGAGGAGGGGGCTACACCTTC; CDR3 protein: CASAWGGGGYTF
J gene: TRBJ1-1; V gene: TRBV9; D gene: -; clone size: -; CDR3 DNA: TGTGCCAGCAGCGTAATGAGGGACACTGAAGCTTTCTTT; CDR3 protein: CASSVMRDTEAFF
J gene: TRBJ1-1; V gene: TRBV7-8; D gene: -; clone size: -; CDR3 DNA: TGTGCCAGCAGCTCCAGGGAGGGGAACACTGAAGCTTTCTTT; CDR3 protein: CASSSREGNTEAFF
J gene: TRBJ2-2; V gene: TRBV13; D gene: TRBD2; clone size: -; CDR3 DNA: TGTGCCAGCAGCCATACGGGAGGGACCGGGGAGCTGTTTTTT; CDR3 protein: CASSHTGGTGELFF
J gene: TRBJ1-5; V gene: TRBV27; D gene: -; clone size: -; CDR3 DNA: TGTGCCAGCAGTTTAGGCAGCAATCAGCCCCAGCATTTT; CDR3 protein: CASSLGSNQPQHF
J gene: TRBJ2-1; V gene: TRBV6-5; D gene: -; clone size: once; CDR3 DNA: TGTGCCAGCAGCGACAGCCTCTCCTACAATGAGCAGTTCTTC; CDR3 protein: CASSDSLSYNEQFF
J gene: TRBJ1-1; V gene: TRBV12-3/TRBV12-4; D gene: -; clone size: -; CDR3 DNA: TGTGCCAGCAGTTTTCGGGAGGTAGCGCGGGCTTTCTTT; CDR3 protein: CASSFREVARAFF
J gene: TRBJ1-6; V gene: TRBV19; D gene: TRBD1; clone size: -; CDR3 DNA: TGTGCCAGTAGTTCGGGACAGGGATATAATTCACCCCTCCACTTT; CDR3 protein: CASSSGQGYNSPLHF
J gene: TRBJ1-1; V gene: TRBV18; D gene: -; clone size: -; CDR3 DNA: TGTGCCAGCTCACCGCTCCCGAGAACTGAAGCTTTCTTT; CDR3 protein: CASSPLPRTEAFF
J gene: TRBJ1-2; V gene: TRBV19; D gene: TRBD1; clone size: -; CDR3 DNA: TGTGCCAGTAGTTTTCCGGGACAGGAGAACTATGGCTACACCTTC; CDR3 protein: CASSFPGQENYGYTF
J gene: TRBJ1-2; V gene: TRBV7-9; D gene: -; clone size: -; CDR3 DNA: TGTGCCAGCAGCAGTTCGGACAAGGACAACTATGGCTACACCTTC; CDR3 protein: CASSSSDKDNYGYTF
J gene: TRBJ1-2; V gene: TRBV28; D gene: -; clone size: -; CDR3 DNA: TGTGCCAGCAGCACACAGGGCCCCTATGGCTACACCTTC; CDR3 protein: CASSTQGPYGYTF
J gene: TRBJ1-2; V gene: TRBV3-1/TRBV3-2; D gene: TRBD1; clone size: -; CDR3 DNA: TGTGCCAGCAGCCAAGAAGGAGAGGGGGCGATTTATGGCTACACCTTC; CDR3 protein: CASSQEGEGAIYGYTF
J gene: TRBJ2-7; V gene: TRBV7-2; D gene: TRBD1; clone size: -; CDR3 DNA: TGTGCCAGCAGCTTAGTGACAGGGGGCGCAACCACTTACGAGCAGTACTTC; CDR3 protein: CASSLVTGGATTYEQYF
J gene: TRBJ1-2; V gene: TRBV7-2; D gene: -; clone size: once; CDR3 DNA: TGTGCCAGCAGCCCACGGGCCAGGGGCCCCGGGGGGGGCTACACCTTC; CDR3 protein: CASSPRARGPGGGYTF
J gene: TRBJ2-7; V gene: TRBV5-8; D gene: -; clone size: -; CDR3 DNA: TGTGCCACTCTCGACAGGCCCAGCTCCTACGAGCAGTACTTC; CDR3 protein: CATLDRPSSYEQYF
J gene: TRBJ2-7; V gene: TRBV28; D gene: TRBD2; clone size: -; CDR3 DNA: TGTGCCAGCGGGCTAGCGGTCGAGCAGTACTTC; CDR3 protein: CASGLAVEQYF
J gene: TRBJ1-1; V gene: TRBV6-5; D gene: TRBD1; clone size: -; CDR3 DNA: TGTGCCAGCAGTTTGTCTTGGCAGGGGGAACGAGCTTTCTTT; CDR3 protein: CASSLSWQGERAFF
J gene: TRBJ2-5; V gene: TRBV5-1; D gene: -; clone size: -; CDR3 DNA: TGCGCCAGCAGCCGGGACAAACTAGGTCAAGAGACCCAGTACTTC; CDR3 protein: CASSRDKLGQETQYF
J gene: TRBJ2-5; V gene: TRBV15; D gene: -; clone size: many; CDR3 DNA: TGTGCCACTTCGTCGGGGGAAGGGATGGAGACCCAGTACTTC; CDR3 protein: CATSSGEGMETQYF
J gene: TRBJ1-6; V gene: TRBV5-1; D gene: TRBD1; clone size: -; CDR3 DNA: TGCGCCAGCAGCCTGGGACAGCCGCTCTCACCCCTCCACTTT; CDR3 protein: CASSLGQPLSPLHF
J gene: TRBJ2-1; V gene: TRBV18; D gene: TRBD2; clone size: -; CDR3 DNA: TGTGCCAGCTCACCACCGGGACTAGCGGGAGCCACCATCTACAATGAGCAGTTCTTC; CDR3 protein: CASSPPGLAGATIYNEQFF
J gene: TRBJ2-7; V gene: TRBV3-1/TRBV3-2; D gene: TRBD1; clone size: -; CDR3 DNA: TGTGCCAGCAGCCAAGCGGGCCTGGACAGGGGTCGGGAGCAGTACTTC; CDR3 protein: CASSQAGLDRGREQYF
J gene: TRBJ2-7; V gene: TRBV2; D gene: TRBD2; clone size: -; CDR3 DNA: TGTGCCAGCAGTCTAGCGGGAGTAGTCTACGAGCAGTACTTC; CDR3 protein: CASSLAGVVYEQYF
J gene: TRBJ2-2; V gene: TRBV9; D gene: TRBD1; clone size: -; CDR3 DNA: TGTGCCAGCAGCGTACAGGGGGAAGTCGGGGAGCTGTTTTTT; CDR3 protein: CASSVQGEVGELFF